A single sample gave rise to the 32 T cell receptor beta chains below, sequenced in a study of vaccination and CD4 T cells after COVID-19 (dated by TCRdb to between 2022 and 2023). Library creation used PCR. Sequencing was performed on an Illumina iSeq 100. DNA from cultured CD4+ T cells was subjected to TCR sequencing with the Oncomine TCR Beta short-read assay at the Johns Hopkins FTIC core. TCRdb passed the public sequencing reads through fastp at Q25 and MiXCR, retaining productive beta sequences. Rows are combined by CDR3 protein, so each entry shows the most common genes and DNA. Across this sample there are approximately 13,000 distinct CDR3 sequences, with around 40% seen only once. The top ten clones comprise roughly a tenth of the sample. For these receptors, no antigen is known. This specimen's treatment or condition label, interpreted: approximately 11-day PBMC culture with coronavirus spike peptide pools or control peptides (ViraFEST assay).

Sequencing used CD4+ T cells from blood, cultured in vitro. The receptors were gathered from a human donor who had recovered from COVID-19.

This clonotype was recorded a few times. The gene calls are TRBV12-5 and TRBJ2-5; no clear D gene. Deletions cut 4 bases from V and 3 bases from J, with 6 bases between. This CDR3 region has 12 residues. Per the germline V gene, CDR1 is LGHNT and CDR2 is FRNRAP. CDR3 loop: CASGSTEETQYF. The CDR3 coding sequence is TGTGCTAGTGGTTCGACGGAAGAGACCCAGTACTTC.

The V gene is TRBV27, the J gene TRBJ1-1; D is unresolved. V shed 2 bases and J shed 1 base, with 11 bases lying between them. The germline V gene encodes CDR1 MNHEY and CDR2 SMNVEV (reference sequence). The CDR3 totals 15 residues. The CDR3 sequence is CASSLKAGGNTEAFF. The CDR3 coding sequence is TGTGCCAGCAGTTTAAAGGCAGGTGGGAACACTGAAGCTTTCTTT.

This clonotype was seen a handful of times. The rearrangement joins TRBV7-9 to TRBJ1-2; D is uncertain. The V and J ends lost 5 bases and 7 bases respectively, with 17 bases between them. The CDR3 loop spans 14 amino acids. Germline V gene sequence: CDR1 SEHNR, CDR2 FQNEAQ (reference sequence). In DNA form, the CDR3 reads TGTGCCAGCAGCGCAAAAGAGGGATTAGGTGGCTACACCTTC. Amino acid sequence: CASSAKEGLGGYTF.

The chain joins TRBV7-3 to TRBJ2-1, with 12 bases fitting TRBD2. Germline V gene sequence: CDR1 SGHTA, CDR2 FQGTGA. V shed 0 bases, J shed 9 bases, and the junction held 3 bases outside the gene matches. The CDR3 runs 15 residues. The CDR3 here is CASSLTLAGGTEQFF. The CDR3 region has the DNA TGTGCCAGCAGCTTAACCCTAGCGGGAGGGACTGAGCAGTTCTTC.

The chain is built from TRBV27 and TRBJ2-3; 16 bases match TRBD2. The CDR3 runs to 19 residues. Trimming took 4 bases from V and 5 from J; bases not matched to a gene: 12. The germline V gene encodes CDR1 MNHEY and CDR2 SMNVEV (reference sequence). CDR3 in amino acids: CASSSTGTSGRAGGDTQYF. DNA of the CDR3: TGTGCCAGCAGTTCAACCGGGACTAGCGGGAGGGCCGGAGGAGATACGCAGTATTTT.

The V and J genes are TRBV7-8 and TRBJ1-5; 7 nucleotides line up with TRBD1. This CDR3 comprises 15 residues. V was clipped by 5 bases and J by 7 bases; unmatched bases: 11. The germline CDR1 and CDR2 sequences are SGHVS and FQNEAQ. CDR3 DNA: TGTGCCAGCAGCCTTAGCGGACAGGTGGGACAGCCCCAGCATTTT. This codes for CASSLSGQVGQPQHF.

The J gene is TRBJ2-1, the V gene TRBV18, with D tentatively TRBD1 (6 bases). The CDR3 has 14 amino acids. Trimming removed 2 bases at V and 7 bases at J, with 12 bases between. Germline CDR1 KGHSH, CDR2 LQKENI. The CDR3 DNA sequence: TGTGCCAGCTCACCAATAACAGGGCGGAATGAGCAGTTCTTC. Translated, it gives CASSPITGRNEQFF.

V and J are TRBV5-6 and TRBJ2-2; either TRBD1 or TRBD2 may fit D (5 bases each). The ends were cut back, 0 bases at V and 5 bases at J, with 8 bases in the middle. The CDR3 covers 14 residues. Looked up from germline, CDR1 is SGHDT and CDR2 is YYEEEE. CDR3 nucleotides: TGTGCCAGCAGCTTGGCCTGGGGGACCGGGGAGCTGTTTTTT. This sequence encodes CASSLAWGTGELFF.

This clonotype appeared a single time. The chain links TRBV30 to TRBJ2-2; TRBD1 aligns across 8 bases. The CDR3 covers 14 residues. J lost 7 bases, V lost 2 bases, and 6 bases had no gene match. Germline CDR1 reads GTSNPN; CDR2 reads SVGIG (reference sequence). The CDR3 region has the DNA TGTGCCTGGAGTTCCGGACAGGGAGGCGGGGAGCTGTTTTTT. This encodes CAWSSGQGGGELFF.

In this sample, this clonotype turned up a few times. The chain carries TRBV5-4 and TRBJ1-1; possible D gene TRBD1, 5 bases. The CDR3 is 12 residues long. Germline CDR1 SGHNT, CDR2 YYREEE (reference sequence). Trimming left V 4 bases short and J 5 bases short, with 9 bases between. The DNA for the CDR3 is TGTGCCAGCAGCGCCAGGGATACTGAAGCTTTCTTT. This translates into CASSARDTEAFF.

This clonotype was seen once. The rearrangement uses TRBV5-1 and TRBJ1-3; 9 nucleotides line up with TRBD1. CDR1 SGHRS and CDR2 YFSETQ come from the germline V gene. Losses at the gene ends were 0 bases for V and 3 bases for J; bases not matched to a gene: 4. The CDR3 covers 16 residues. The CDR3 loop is CASSLDYRGLGNTIYF. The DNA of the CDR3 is TGCGCCAGCAGCTTGGATTACAGGGGGCTTGGAAACACCATATATTTT.

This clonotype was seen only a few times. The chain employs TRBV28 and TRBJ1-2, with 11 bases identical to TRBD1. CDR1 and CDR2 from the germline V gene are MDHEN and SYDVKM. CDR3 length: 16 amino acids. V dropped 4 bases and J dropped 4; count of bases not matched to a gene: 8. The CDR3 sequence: CASSWYRGTGGYGYTF. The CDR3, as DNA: TGTGCCAGCAGTTGGTACAGAGGGACAGGGGGCTATGGCTACACCTTC.

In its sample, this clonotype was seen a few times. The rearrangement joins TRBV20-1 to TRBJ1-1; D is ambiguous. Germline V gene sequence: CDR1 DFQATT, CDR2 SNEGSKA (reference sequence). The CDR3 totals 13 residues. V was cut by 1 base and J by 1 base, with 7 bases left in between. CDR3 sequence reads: CSARAYSNTEAFF. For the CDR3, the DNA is TGCAGTGCTAGAGCATACTCGAACACTGAAGCTTTCTTT.

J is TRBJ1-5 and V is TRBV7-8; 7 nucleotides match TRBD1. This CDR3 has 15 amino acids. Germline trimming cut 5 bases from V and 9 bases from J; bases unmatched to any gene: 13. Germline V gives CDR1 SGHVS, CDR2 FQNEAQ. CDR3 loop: CASSLSGQVGRPQHF. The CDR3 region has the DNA TGTGCCAGCAGCCTTAGCGGACAGGTGGGACGGCCCCAGCATTTT.

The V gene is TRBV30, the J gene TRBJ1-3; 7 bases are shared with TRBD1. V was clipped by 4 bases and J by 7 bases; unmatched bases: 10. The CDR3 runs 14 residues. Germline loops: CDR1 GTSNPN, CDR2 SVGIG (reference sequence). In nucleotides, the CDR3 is TGTGCCTGGATTTGGGGCAGGGGGAAGAACACCATATATTTT. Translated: CAWIWGRGKNTIYF. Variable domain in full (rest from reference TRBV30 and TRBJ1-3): SQTIHQWPATLVQPVGSPLSLECTVEGTSNPNLYWYRQAAGRGLQLLFYSVGIGQISSEVPQNLSASRPQDRQFILSSKKLLLSDSGFYLCAWIWGRGKNTIYFGEGSWLTVV.

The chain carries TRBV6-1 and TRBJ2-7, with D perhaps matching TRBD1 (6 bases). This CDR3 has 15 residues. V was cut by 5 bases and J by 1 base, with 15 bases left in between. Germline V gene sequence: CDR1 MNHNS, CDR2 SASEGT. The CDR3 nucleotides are TGTGCCAGCAGTAGGGACACCACGAGTTCCTACGAGCAGTACTTC. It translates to CASSRDTTSSYEQYF.

The CDR3 nucleotides are TGTGCCAGCAGCTCCCGACTAGCGGGAGGGTTGGGTGAGCAGTTCTTC. Protein product: CASSSRLAGGLGEQFF. The rearrangement joins TRBV5-4 to TRBJ2-1, with TRBD2 matching 14 bases. This CDR3 spans 16 amino acids. The V gene's germline CDR1 is SGHNT and CDR2 YYREEE (reference sequence). With V trimmed by 3 bases and J by 9 bases, 8 bases remained unmatched. The full variable domain, its missing parts supplied by reference TRBV5-4 and TRBJ2-1, is ETGVTQSPTHLIKTRGQQVTLRCSSQSGHNTVSWYQQALGQGPQFIFQYYREEENGRGNFPPRFSGLQFPNYSSELNVNALELDDSALYLCASSSRLAGGLGEQFFGPGTRLTVL.

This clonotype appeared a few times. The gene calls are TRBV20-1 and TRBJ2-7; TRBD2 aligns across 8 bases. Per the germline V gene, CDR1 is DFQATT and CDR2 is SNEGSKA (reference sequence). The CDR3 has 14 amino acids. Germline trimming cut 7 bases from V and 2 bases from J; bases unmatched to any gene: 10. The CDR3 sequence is CSGVREGIAYEQYF. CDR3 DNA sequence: TGCAGTGGAGTACGGGAGGGGATTGCCTACGAGCAGTACTTC.

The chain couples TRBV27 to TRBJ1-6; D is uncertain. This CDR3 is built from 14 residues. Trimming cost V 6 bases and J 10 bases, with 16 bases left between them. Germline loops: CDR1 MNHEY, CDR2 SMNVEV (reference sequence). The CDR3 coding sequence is TGTGCCAGCAGCATGACGTTAAGGAGATCACCCCTCCACTTT. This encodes CASSMTLRRSPLHF.

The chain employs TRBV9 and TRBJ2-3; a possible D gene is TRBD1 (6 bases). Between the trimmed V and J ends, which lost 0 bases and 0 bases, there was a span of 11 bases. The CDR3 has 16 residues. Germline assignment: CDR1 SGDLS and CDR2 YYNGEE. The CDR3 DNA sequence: TGTGCCAGCAGCGTAGTGGGGGCCGGAAGCACAGATACGCAGTATTTT. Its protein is CASSVVGAGSTDTQYF.

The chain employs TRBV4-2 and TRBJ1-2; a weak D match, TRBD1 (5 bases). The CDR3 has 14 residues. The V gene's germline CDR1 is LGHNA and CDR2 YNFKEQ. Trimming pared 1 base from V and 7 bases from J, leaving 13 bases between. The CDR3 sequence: CASSQVSGGGGYTF. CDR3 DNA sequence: TGTGCCAGCAGCCAAGTCTCGGGGGGGGGTGGCTACACCTTC.

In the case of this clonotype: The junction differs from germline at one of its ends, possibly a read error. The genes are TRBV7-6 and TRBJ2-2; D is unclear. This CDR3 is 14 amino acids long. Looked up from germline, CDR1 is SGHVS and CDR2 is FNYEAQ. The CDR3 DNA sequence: TGTGCCAGCACCTTAGCAGCCTTCGGGGGGGAGCTGTTTTTT. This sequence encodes CASTLAAFGGELFF.

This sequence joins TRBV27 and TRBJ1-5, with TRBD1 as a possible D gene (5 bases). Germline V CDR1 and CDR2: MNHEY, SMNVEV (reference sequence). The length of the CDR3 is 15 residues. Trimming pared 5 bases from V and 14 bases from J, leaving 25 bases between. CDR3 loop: CASSLGRHIYKVKHF. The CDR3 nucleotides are TGTGCCAGCAGTCTGGGGCGACACATTTACAAAGTCAAGCATTTT.

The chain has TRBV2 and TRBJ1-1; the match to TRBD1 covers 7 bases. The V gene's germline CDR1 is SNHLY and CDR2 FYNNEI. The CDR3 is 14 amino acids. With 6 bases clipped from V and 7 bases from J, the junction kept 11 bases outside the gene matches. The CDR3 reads CASRKDRFGIEAFF. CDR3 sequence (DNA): TGTGCCAGCAGAAAGGACAGGTTCGGGATTGAAGCTTTCTTT.

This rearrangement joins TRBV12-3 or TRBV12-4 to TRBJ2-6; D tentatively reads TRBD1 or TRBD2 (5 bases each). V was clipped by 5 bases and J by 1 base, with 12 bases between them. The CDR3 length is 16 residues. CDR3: CASSNFGGSGANVLTF. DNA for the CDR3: TGTGCCAGCAGTAACTTTGGGGGTTCTGGGGCCAACGTCCTGACTTTC.

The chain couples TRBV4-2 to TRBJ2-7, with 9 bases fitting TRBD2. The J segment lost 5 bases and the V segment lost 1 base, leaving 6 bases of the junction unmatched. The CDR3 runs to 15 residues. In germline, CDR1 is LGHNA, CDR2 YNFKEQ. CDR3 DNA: TGTGCCAGCAGCCAAGGCTATCAGCGGGAGGACGAGCAGTACTTC. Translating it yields CASSQGYQREDEQYF.

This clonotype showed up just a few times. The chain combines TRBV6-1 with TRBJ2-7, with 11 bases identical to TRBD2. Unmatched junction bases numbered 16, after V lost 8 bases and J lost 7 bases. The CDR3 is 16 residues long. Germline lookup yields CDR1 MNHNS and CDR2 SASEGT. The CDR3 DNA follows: TGTGCCAGCCTAGCGATTAAGACTAGCGGGACTGGAGAGCAGTACTTC. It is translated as CASLAIKTSGTGEQYF.

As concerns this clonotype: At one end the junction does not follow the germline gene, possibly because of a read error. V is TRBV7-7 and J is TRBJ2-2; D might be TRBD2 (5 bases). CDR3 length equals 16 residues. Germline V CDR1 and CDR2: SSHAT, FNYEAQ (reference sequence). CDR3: CASSPRGPSWAGELFF. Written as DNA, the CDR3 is TGTGCTAGCAGCCCCCGAGGGCCTAGCTGGGCCGGGGAGCTGTTTTTT.

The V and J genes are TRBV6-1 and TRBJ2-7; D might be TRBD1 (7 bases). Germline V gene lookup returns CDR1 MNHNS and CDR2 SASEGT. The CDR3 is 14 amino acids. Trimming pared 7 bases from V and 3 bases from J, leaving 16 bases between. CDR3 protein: CASTSTGTLYEQYF. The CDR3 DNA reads TGTGCCAGCACCTCGACAGGGACTCTCTACGAGCAGTACTTC.

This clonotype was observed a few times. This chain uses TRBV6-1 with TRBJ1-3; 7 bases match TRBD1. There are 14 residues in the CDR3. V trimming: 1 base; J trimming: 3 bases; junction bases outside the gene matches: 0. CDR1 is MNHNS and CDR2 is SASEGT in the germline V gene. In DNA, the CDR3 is TGTGCCAGCAGTGAAGGGGACAGTGGAAACACCATATATTTT. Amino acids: CASSEGDSGNTIYF.

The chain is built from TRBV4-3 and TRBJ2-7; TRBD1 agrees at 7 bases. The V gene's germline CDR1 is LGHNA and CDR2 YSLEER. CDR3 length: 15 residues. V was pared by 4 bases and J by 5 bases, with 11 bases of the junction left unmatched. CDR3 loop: CASSPNTGVGHEQYF. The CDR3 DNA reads TGCGCCAGCAGCCCTAACACAGGGGTGGGACACGAGCAGTACTTC.

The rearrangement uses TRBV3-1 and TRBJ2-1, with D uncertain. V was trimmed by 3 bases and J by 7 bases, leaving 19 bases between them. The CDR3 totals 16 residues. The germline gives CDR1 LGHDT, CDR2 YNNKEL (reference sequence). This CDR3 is CASSQWWAQRSNEQFF. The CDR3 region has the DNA TGTGCCAGCAGCCAGTGGTGGGCGCAAAGGAGTAATGAGCAGTTCTTC.